This T cell receptor beta chain was recorded in a study of identical twins. Findings of the study overall: Weaker excess sharing between twins was seen in beta out-of-frame sequences.

Germline V gives CDR1 LNHNV, CDR2 YYDKDF (reference sequence). The CDR3 is 16 amino acids. V lost 4 bases to trimming and J lost 4 bases; unmatched junction nucleotides: 8. TCRdb analysed the 5' RACE reads with MiXCR anew, one entry per CDR3 protein. This table holds 640,000 or so distinct CDR3 sequences, approximately 6% found once. This clonotype came up a few times. The target antigen is unknown. The sequencing sample was made of naive T cells sorted from blood. This rearrangement joins TRBV15 to TRBJ2-2; 8 bases agree with TRBD1. This clonotype was sampled from a man aged 18 to 29 in good health. CDR3 amino acids: CATSTRGQDLTGELFF. CDR3 bases: TGTGCCACCAGCACACGGGGACAGGACCTCACCGGGGAGCTGTTTTTT.